These 32 T cell receptor beta chains share one sample of origin, sequenced in a study of cytomegalovirus exposure and HLA in healthy donors (TCRdb year 2017). The library was generated by the immunoSEQ multiplex PCR assay. For the multiplex PCR, a mixture combining 60 forward primers for TCR Vbeta segments and 13 reverse primers for TCR Jbeta segments was used. The source is immuneACCESS, and TCRdb retained only in-frame sequences with V and J called. Part of the clones is not carried over; for the studies checked, unresolved V genes explain less than half of this, and the remainder is unexplained. The sample table contains tens of thousands of clones; only one count was recorded for roughly 74% of them. The ten largest account for 7.8% of the sample. Input material: PBMCs. All receptors derive from a man between 18 and 35 years old in good health and CMV-seropositive.

About this clone: Relative to the germline gene, one junction end is altered; a read error may explain this. The chain uses TRBV30 and TRBJ2-3, with 8 bases aligning to TRBD2. Germline V gives CDR1 GTSNPN, CDR2 SVGIG (reference sequence). The CDR3 runs 14 residues. In nucleotides, the CDR3 is TGTGCCTGGAGTGATCCGGGGGGGGCGGATACGCGGTATTTT. Amino acid sequence: CAWSDPGGADTRYF.

The chain is built from TRBV9 and TRBJ2-3; no reliable D call. This CDR3 spans 12 amino acids. V shed 0 bases and J shed 8 bases, with 7 bases lying between them. CDR1 and CDR2 from the germline V gene are SGDLS and YYNGEE. CDR3: CASSVDQATQYF. CDR3 coding DNA: TGTGCCAGCAGCGTAGACCAGGCTACGCAGTATTTT.

V usage is TRBV9 and J usage is TRBJ2-1; 12 bases are shared with TRBD2. Germline V gene data show CDR1 as SGDLS and CDR2 as YYNGEE. This CDR3 is built from 15 residues. Unmatched junction bases numbered 1, after V lost 0 bases and J lost 6 bases. The CDR3 here is CASSVASGGGNEQFF. CDR3 coding DNA: TGTGCCAGCAGCGTAGCTAGCGGGGGGGGCAATGAGCAGTTCTTC.

The chain combines TRBV27 with TRBJ2-7; TRBD1 might be the D (5 bases). Deletions cut 4 bases from V and 0 bases from J, with 10 bases between. The CDR3 is 14 residues long. Germline V gene lookup returns CDR1 MNHEY and CDR2 SMNVEV (reference sequence). In DNA, the CDR3 is TGTGCCAGCAGTTGGCAGGGTGGCTCCTACGAGCAGTACTTC. This gives the protein CASSWQGGSYEQYF.

The chain has TRBV29-1 and TRBJ2-2; 8 bases line up with TRBD1. The CDR3 has 13 amino acids. The V and J ends lost 5 bases and 4 bases, in that order; junction bases with no gene match: 3. The germline CDR1 and CDR2 sequences are SQVTM and ANQGSEA. CDR3 nucleotide sequence: TGCAGCGTTTGTCAGGGGGCCACCGGGGAGCTGTTTTTT. It yields the protein CSVCQGATGELFF.

V is TRBV29-1 and J is TRBJ2-7, with 7 bases lining up with TRBD2. The CDR3 extends over 12 amino acids. Germline values: CDR1 SQVTM, CDR2 ANQGSEA. The junction had 8 bases not matched to a gene; V was cut back by 7 bases and J by 5 bases. The chain's CDR3 is CSAGEGGDEQYF. CDR3 nucleotides: TGCAGCGCCGGGGAGGGAGGCGACGAGCAGTACTTC.

The V and J genes are TRBV30 and TRBJ1-2; D not certain. The length of the CDR3 is 12 residues. The V and J ends lost 2 bases and 3 bases respectively, with 7 bases between them. Germline V gene sequence: CDR1 GTSNPN, CDR2 SVGIG (reference sequence). The DNA of the CDR3 is TGTGCCTGGAGTATGGGAGACTATGGCTACACCTTC. Residues: CAWSMGDYGYTF.

This clone showed up just a few times. CDR3 in amino acids: CATTGTENIQYF. The CDR3 DNA follows: TGTGCCACAACTGGGACAGAAAACATTCAGTACTTC. The chain links TRBV10-3 to TRBJ2-4; 7 nucleotides line up with TRBD1. The V and J ends lost 10 bases and 5 bases, in that order; junction bases with no gene match: 5. Germline CDR1 ENHRY, CDR2 SYGVKD. This CDR3 is 12 amino acids long.

The gene calls are TRBV6-5 and TRBJ2-7; 9 bases align to TRBD1. There are 15 residues in the CDR3. Germline V gene sequence: CDR1 MNHEY, CDR2 SVGAGI. V lost 6 bases and J lost 3; bases outside the gene matches: 9. CDR3 DNA sequence: TGTGCCAGCAGCCTCAACAGGGGGCGATTCTACGAGCAGTACTTC. Its translation: CASSLNRGRFYEQYF.

J is TRBJ1-1 and V is TRBV29-1, with unresolved D. CDR1 SQVTM and CDR2 ANQGSEA come from the germline V gene. The CDR3 totals 13 residues. V was trimmed by 6 bases and J by 0 bases, leaving 11 bases between them. The CDR3 is CSVWTTLNTEAFF. CDR3 bases: TGCAGCGTATGGACTACCTTGAACACTGAAGCTTTCTTT.

V is TRBV7-9 and J is TRBJ1-1; maybe TRBD1 (6 bases). The length of the CDR3 is 14 residues. Germline V gene data show CDR1 as SEHNR and CDR2 as FQNEAQ (reference sequence). V was trimmed by 6 bases and J by 1 base, leaving 12 bases between them. This CDR3 reads CASSSPGQNTEAFF. Here the CDR3 DNA reads TGTGCCAGCAGTTCCCCGGGACAGAACACTGAAGCTTTCTTT.

J is TRBJ2-4 and V is TRBV16, with D maybe TRBD2 (6 bases). CDR1 and CDR2 (germline): KGHSY, FQNENV. V was cut by 3 bases and J by 0 bases, with 15 bases left in between. The CDR3 has 17 residues. The CDR3 region has the DNA TGTGCCAGCAGCCACGGAACGGACTATCTAGCCAAAAACATTCAGTACTTC. Encoded protein: CASSHGTDYLAKNIQYF.

V and J are TRBV30 and TRBJ1-4, with D possibly being TRBD1 (5 bases). The V end was cut by 2 bases, the J end by 7 bases, with 14 bases between. The CDR3 is 14 residues long. CDR1 and CDR2 (germline): GTSNPN, SVGIG (reference sequence). CDR3 sequence: CAWSLARGGEKLFF. CDR3 coding DNA: TGTGCCTGGAGTCTCGCCCGGGGGGGTGAAAAACTGTTTTTT.

The chain recombines TRBV28 with TRBJ2-3; TRBD2 might be the D (5 bases). There are 14 residues in the CDR3. Germline values: CDR1 MDHEN, CDR2 SYDVKM. The V gene lost 6 bases and the J gene lost 4 bases, with 14 bases spanning the gap. CDR3 sequence (DNA): TGTGCCAGCAGCTCGCAAAGGAGGCCAGATACGCAGTATTTT. It yields the protein CASSSQRRPDTQYF.

The V and J genes are TRBV6-4 and TRBJ1-6, with D perhaps matching TRBD1 (5 bases). The germline gives CDR1 MRHNA, CDR2 SNTAGT. The CDR3 covers 15 residues. Trimming took 0 bases from V and 6 from J, leaving 9 bases between them. The CDR3: CASSDSQGGNSPLHF. The CDR3 nucleotides are TGTGCCAGCAGTGACTCGCAGGGCGGTAATTCACCCCTCCACTTT.

The gene calls are TRBV10-3 and TRBJ1-4; TRBD1 matches 7 bases. The ends lost 2 bases at V and 14 bases at J; junction bases unmatched: 5. The CDR3 sequence is 12 residues long. Germline-derived CDR1 and CDR2 are ENHRY and SYGVKD. CDR3 region: CAISEPQGGLFF. CDR3 bases: TGTGCCATCAGTGAGCCCCAGGGGGGTCTGTTTTTT.

This clone has more than one count but fewer than ten. The chain employs TRBV29-1 and TRBJ1-1; TRBD1 aligns across 7 bases. With 3 bases clipped from V and 1 base from J, the junction kept 2 bases outside the gene matches. CDR1 and CDR2 (germline): SQVTM, ANQGSEA. The CDR3 runs to 13 residues. This CDR3 reads CSVDHRGNTEAFF. CDR3 DNA: TGCAGCGTTGATCACAGGGGGAACACTGAAGCTTTCTTT.

This sequence joins TRBV7-8 and TRBJ1-4; unclear D gene. Germline V lookup: CDR1 SGHVS, CDR2 FQNEAQ. Trimming took off 3 bases at V and 7 bases at J, with 9 bases between the two ends. The CDR3 consists of 13 residues. The CDR3 sequence is CASSFSEGEKLFF. The CDR3 DNA sequence: TGTGCCAGCAGCTTTTCCGAGGGTGAAAAACTGTTTTTT.

This clone was seen a single time. V gene TRBV18 combines with J gene TRBJ1-1, with D uncertain. Looked up from germline, CDR1 is KGHSH and CDR2 is LQKENI. The CDR3 runs 12 residues. V lost 6 bases to trimming and J lost 2 bases, with 7 bases between them. As DNA, the CDR3 is TGTGCCAGCTCCCCTAGAAACACTGAAGCTTTCTTT. Its translation: CASSPRNTEAFF.

The chain joins TRBV28 to TRBJ1-5, with TRBD1 identical over 9 bases. The V segment lost 9 bases and the J segment 5 bases; nucleotides outside the gene matches: 17. CDR1 and CDR2 from the germline V gene are MDHEN and SYDVKM. This CDR3 contains 17 residues. CDR3 in DNA: TGTGCCAGGGTTAACACCCCCCGGACAGGGGTAGATCAGCCCCAGCATTTT. Amino acid sequence: CARVNTPRTGVDQPQHF.

The chain is built from TRBV6-5 and TRBJ2-3, with 13 bases aligning to TRBD2. J lost 7 bases, V lost 8 bases, and 9 bases had no gene match. This CDR3 contains 15 residues. CDR1 is MNHEY and CDR2 is SVGAGI in the germline V gene. The chain's CDR3 is CASGETSGRANTQYF. CDR3 coding DNA: TGTGCCAGCGGCGAAACTAGCGGGAGGGCAAATACGCAGTATTTT.

The chain carries TRBV28 and TRBJ1-1; 7 bases are shared with TRBD1. Trimming took 4 bases from V and 9 from J; bases not matched to a gene: 11. The CDR3 is made up of 14 amino acids. Looked up from germline, CDR1 is MDHEN and CDR2 is SYDVKM. The CDR3 protein is CASSSGTAIEKAFF. The CDR3 nucleotides are TGTGCCAGCAGTTCCGGGACAGCAATAGAAAAAGCTTTCTTT.

This clone occurred a few times. The CDR3 is CASRGAQETQYF. In DNA form, the CDR3 reads TGTGCCAGCAGGGGGGCCCAAGAGACCCAGTACTTC. The rearrangement joins TRBV28 to TRBJ2-5; maybe TRBD1 (6 bases). The germline V and J ends were trimmed by 6 bases and 1 base, with 6 bases remaining between them. Germline CDR1 and CDR2: MDHEN and SYDVKM. This CDR3 is built from 12 residues.

The chain uses TRBV13 and TRBJ2-2; D is possibly TRBD1 (6 bases). CDR3 length: 13 residues. Germline values: CDR1 PRHDT, CDR2 FYEKMQ (reference sequence). V was shortened by 4 bases and J by 5 bases, with 8 bases between the two germline ends. CDR3 in amino acids: CASSYRATGELFF. The CDR3 nucleotides are TGTGCCAGCAGCTACAGGGCAACCGGGGAGCTGTTTTTT.

This chain connects TRBV6-5 to TRBJ1-1, with no clear D. V gave up 4 bases and J gave up 2 bases, with 5 bases separating them. This CDR3 region has 12 residues. The germline CDR1 and CDR2 sequences are MNHEY and SVGAGI. The CDR3 coding sequence is TGTGCCAGCAGTTTGACTAACACTGAAGCTTTCTTT. Translating gives CASSLTNTEAFF.

The chain is built from TRBV9 and TRBJ1-1; D ambiguous. Trimming pared 3 bases from V and 5 bases from J, leaving 8 bases between. The CDR3 covers 12 residues. Germline assignment: CDR1 SGDLS and CDR2 YYNGEE. CDR3 loop: CASSGRGTEAFF. The CDR3 bases are TGTGCCAGCAGCGGAAGAGGGACTGAAGCTTTCTTT.

V and J are TRBV12-5 and TRBJ1-1; no clear D. Trimming shortened V by 6 bases and J by 5 bases, and 7 bases separated the two germline ends. The CDR3 consists of 11 residues. Germline assignment: CDR1 LGHNT and CDR2 FRNRAP. The DNA of the CDR3 is TGTGCTAGTGGCGGCGGGACTGAAGCTTTCTTT. This sequence encodes CASGGGTEAFF.

The chain joins TRBV30 to TRBJ1-5, with a weak D call TRBD1 (5 bases). This CDR3 has 13 amino acids. CDR1 is GTSNPN, CDR2 SVGIG, per germline (reference sequence). V was cut by 5 bases and J by 4 bases, with 12 bases left in between. CDR3 nucleotide sequence: TGTGCCTGGGCAGGGCGGGGAAATCAGCCCCAGCATTTT. It yields the protein CAWAGRGNQPQHF. Based on the CDR3 plus reference TRBV30 and TRBJ1-5, the full variable domain is SQTIHQWPATLVQPVGSPLSLECTVEGTSNPNLYWYRQAAGRGLQLLFYSVGIGQISSEVPQNLSASRPQDRQFILSSKKLLLSDSGFYLCAWAGRGNQPQHFGDGTRLSIL.

V usage is TRBV25-1 and J usage is TRBJ2-2, with TRBD2 matching 7 bases. The CDR3 consists of 15 residues. The trim removed 3 bases at V and 3 bases at J, leaving 4 bases unmatched. Germline V gene data show CDR1 as MGHDK and CDR2 as SYGVNS. Here the CDR3 reads CASSDGAGDTGELFF. CDR3 in DNA: TGTGCCAGCAGTGACGGGGCGGGGGACACCGGGGAGCTGTTTTTT.

This clone was detected only a few times. J is TRBJ1-1 and V is TRBV14; TRBD1 might be the D (5 bases). The V gene lost 2 bases and the J gene lost 1 base, with 5 bases spanning the gap. The germline V gene encodes CDR1 SGHDN and CDR2 FVKESK. The CDR3 sequence is 13 residues long. Here the CDR3 DNA reads TGTGCCAGCAGCCAACAGGGGAACACTGAAGCTTTCTTT. It codes for CASSQQGNTEAFF.

CDR3 protein: CASSTGQGTLYTF. CDR3 sequence (DNA): TGCGCCAGCAGCACCGGGCAGGGTACGCTCTACACCTTC. The chain recombines TRBV5-1 with TRBJ1-2, with D possibly being TRBD1 (5 bases). V lost 4 bases and J 10 bases, leaving 17 bases between the germline ends. Germline loops: CDR1 SGHRS, CDR2 YFSETQ. The CDR3 sequence is 13 residues long.

This clone appeared a single time. V is TRBV29-1 and J is TRBJ2-7, with a possible D match to TRBD2 (6 bases). The germline CDR1 and CDR2 sequences are SQVTM and ANQGSEA. The CDR3 spans 12 residues. The germline V and J ends were trimmed by 4 bases and 3 bases, with 10 bases remaining between them. CDR3 sequence: CSVGGLFYEQYF. The CDR3 DNA follows: TGCAGCGTTGGGGGACTCTTCTACGAGCAGTACTTC.